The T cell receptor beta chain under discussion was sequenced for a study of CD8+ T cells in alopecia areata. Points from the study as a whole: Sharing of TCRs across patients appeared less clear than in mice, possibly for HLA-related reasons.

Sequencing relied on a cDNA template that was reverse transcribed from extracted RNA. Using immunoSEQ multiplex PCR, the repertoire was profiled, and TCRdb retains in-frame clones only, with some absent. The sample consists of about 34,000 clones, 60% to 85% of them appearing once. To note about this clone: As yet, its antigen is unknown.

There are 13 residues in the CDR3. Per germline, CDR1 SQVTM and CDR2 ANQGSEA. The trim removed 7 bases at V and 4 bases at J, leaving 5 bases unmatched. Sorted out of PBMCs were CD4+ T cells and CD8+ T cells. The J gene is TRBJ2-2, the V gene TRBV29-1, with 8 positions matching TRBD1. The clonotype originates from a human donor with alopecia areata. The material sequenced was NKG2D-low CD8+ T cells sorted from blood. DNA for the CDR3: TGCAGCGCCGGACAGGGAGTCACCGGGGAGCTGTTTTTT. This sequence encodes CSAGQGVTGELFF.